The 29 T cell receptor beta chains given below trace back to one sample, sequenced in a study of long-term antiretroviral therapy in people with HIV. The assay, immunoSEQ v3.0, was run at survey level. Sequencing used immunoSEQ multiplex PCR; TCRdb keeps in-frame clones, though not all of them. Among more than 30,000 clones listed, 79% were seen once. Sample: unsorted PBMCs, taken 1.9 years after starting antiretroviral therapy. All receptors derive from a man in his late teens or twenties with HIV.

This chain joins TRBV7-9 and TRBJ2-4; the match to TRBD1 covers 8 bases. This CDR3 is 13 amino acids long. J was trimmed by 10 bases and V by 0 bases; bases with no gene match: 2. Germline V gene sequence: CDR1 SEHNR, CDR2 FQNEAQ (reference sequence). CDR3 amino acids: CASSLANRGIQYF. CDR3 DNA sequence: TGTGCCAGCAGCTTAGCGAACAGGGGGATTCAGTACTTC. Full variable domain (remainder filled in from reference TRBV7-9 and TRBJ2-4): DTGVSQNPRHKITKRGQNVTFRCDPISEHNRLYWYRQTLGQGPEFLTYFQNEAQLEKSRLLSDRFSAERPKGSFSTLEIQRTEQGDSAMYLCASSLANRGIQYFGAGTRLSVL.

The CDR3 DNA reads TGCGCCAGCAGTGAGAACTTCGATACGCAGTATTTT. Protein sequence: CASSENFDTQYF. The chain is built from TRBV10-1 and TRBJ2-3; D is ambiguous. Trimming pared 2 bases from V and 6 bases from J, leaving 6 bases between. There are 12 residues in the CDR3. Per germline, CDR1 WNHNN and CDR2 SYGVQD (reference sequence).

The chain couples TRBV7-3 to TRBJ2-1; 10 positions agree with TRBD1. Trimming cost V 6 bases and J 7 bases; bases outside gene matches: 9. From germline, CDR1 is SGHTA and CDR2 FQGTGA. The CDR3 extends over 15 amino acids. The CDR3 here is CASSRTGGAGNEQFF. The DNA for the CDR3 is TGTGCCAGCAGTCGGACAGGGGGGGCTGGGAATGAGCAGTTCTTC. Looking up the rest from reference TRBV7-3 and TRBJ2-1 gives the full variable domain: GAGVSQTPSNKVTEKGKYVELRCDPISGHTALYWYRQSLGQGPEFLIYFQGTGAADDSGLPNDRFFAVRPEGSVSTLKIQRTERGDSAVYLCASSRTGGAGNEQFFGPGTRLTVL.

The V gene is TRBV10-3, the J gene TRBJ1-5, with D maybe TRBD1 (5 bases). Trimming shortened V by 8 bases and J by 4 bases, and 18 bases separated the two germline ends. There are 15 residues in the CDR3. The germline V gene has CDR1 ENHRY and CDR2 SYGVKD. The CDR3 spells CAIGQGRVGNQPQHF. DNA for the CDR3: TGTGCCATCGGGCAGGGCAGGGTGGGTAATCAGCCCCAGCATTTT.

The chain recombines TRBV13 with TRBJ2-3; 11 bases match TRBD2. V dropped 1 base and J dropped 6; count of bases not matched to a gene: 6. This CDR3 has 16 amino acids. CDR1 and CDR2 from the germline V gene are PRHDT and FYEKMQ (reference sequence). CDR3 DNA: TGTGCCAGCAGCTTAGTTTCTAGCGGGGGGACGGATACGCAGTATTTT. Residues: CASSLVSSGGTDTQYF. The variable domain in full, with the rest retrieved from reference TRBV13 and TRBJ2-3, is AAGVIQSPRHLIKEKRETATLKCYPIPRHDTVYWYQQGPGQDPQFLISFYEKMQSDKGSIPDRFSAQQFSDYHSELNMSSLELGDSALYFCASSLVSSGGTDTQYFGPGTRLTVL.

This sequence joins TRBV7-8 and TRBJ2-7; 9 bases agree with TRBD1. CDR3 length equals 13 residues. CDR1 SGHVS and CDR2 FQNEAQ come from the germline V gene. The V and J ends lost 5 bases and 6 bases, in that order; junction bases with no gene match: 5. The CDR3 bases are TGTGCCAGCAGCCGGGACAGGGCGCGCGAGCAGTACTTC. The encoded protein is CASSRDRAREQYF.

This chain joins TRBV6-5 and TRBJ1-1; D is possibly TRBD1 (6 bases). Trimming left V 6 bases short and J 0 bases short, with 11 bases between. The CDR3 length is 14 residues. Looked up from germline, CDR1 is MNHEY and CDR2 is SVGAGI. CDR3 amino acids: CASSSQGMNTEAFF. As DNA, the CDR3 is TGTGCCAGCAGCTCGCAGGGGATGAACACTGAAGCTTTCTTT.

V gene TRBV18 combines with J gene TRBJ2-3; TRBD1 matches 10 bases. V dropped 3 bases and J dropped 3; count of bases not matched to a gene: 6. This CDR3 spans 16 amino acids. In germline, CDR1 is KGHSH, CDR2 LQKENI. CDR3 in amino acids: CASSPGTGDHTDTQYF. In DNA form, the CDR3 reads TGTGCCAGCTCACCCGGGACAGGGGACCATACAGATACGCAGTATTTT. Full variable domain (outside the CDR3, taken from reference TRBV18 and TRBJ2-3): NAGVMQNPRHLVRRRGQEARLRCSPMKGHSHVYWYRQLPEEGLKFMVYLQKENIIDESGMPKERFSAEFPKEGPSILRIQQVVRGDSAAYFCASSPGTGDHTDTQYFGPGTRLTVL.

This clone occurred once. The chain links TRBV6-1 to TRBJ1-4; 8 bases match TRBD1. After removal of 7 bases from V and 8 bases from J, the junction contained 6 bases not matched to a gene. This CDR3 region has 13 residues. Germline V gene lookup returns CDR1 MNHNS and CDR2 SASEGT. CDR3 protein: CASKFTGGEKLFF. CDR3 coding DNA: TGTGCCAGCAAGTTCACAGGGGGAGAAAAACTGTTTTTT.

The CDR3 loop is CASSLIGVESPLHF. In DNA form, the CDR3 reads TGTGCCAGCAGTTTAATCGGGGTTGAATCACCCCTCCACTTT. The V call is TRBV28, the J call TRBJ1-6; D call uncertain. This CDR3 has 14 amino acids. Trimming pared 2 bases from V and 10 bases from J, leaving 12 bases between. The germline CDR1 and CDR2 sequences are MDHEN and SYDVKM.

This clone appeared once. This chain joins TRBV7-9 and TRBJ1-2; TRBD1 might be the D (5 bases). V lost 1 base to trimming and J lost 1 base, with 16 bases between them. Germline CDR1 is SEHNR and CDR2 is FQNEAQ (reference sequence). CDR3 length: 17 amino acids. CDR3 amino acids: CASSLGTTGSFNYGYTF. DNA for the CDR3: TGTGCCAGCAGCTTAGGAACCACAGGTAGCTTTAACTATGGCTACACCTTC.

The rearrangement joins TRBV2 to TRBJ1-2, with D uncertain. The CDR3 is 14 amino acids. The germline V and J ends were trimmed by 5 bases and 3 bases, with 13 bases remaining between them. Looked up from germline, CDR1 is SNHLY and CDR2 is FYNNEI. The CDR3 protein is CASSKTPVDYGYTF. CDR3 sequence (DNA): TGTGCCAGCAGTAAGACCCCCGTGGACTATGGCTACACCTTC. The full variable domain, with the rest looked up from reference TRBV2 and TRBJ1-2, is EPEVTQTPSHQVTQMGQEVILRCVPISNHLYFYWYRQILGQKVEFLVSFYNNEISEKSEIFDDQFSVERPDGSNFTLKIRSTKLEDSAMYFCASSKTPVDYGYTFGSGTRLTVV.

J is TRBJ2-2 and V is TRBV2; TRBD2 aligns across 8 bases. This CDR3 spans 13 amino acids. The V gene end was trimmed by 11 bases and the J gene end by 2 bases; junction bases not matched to a gene: 4. The germline gives CDR1 SNHLY, CDR2 FYNNEI. Here the CDR3 reads CAGRGDNTGELFF. In nucleotides, the CDR3 is TGTGCCGGGCGGGGGGATAACACCGGGGAGCTGTTTTTT.

This sequence joins TRBV5-1 and TRBJ1-2, with no clear D. V lost 2 bases and J 4 bases, leaving 15 bases between the germline ends. Germline loops: CDR1 SGHRS, CDR2 YFSETQ. This CDR3 spans 15 amino acids. The CDR3 protein is CASSFSLDSPYGYTF. The CDR3, as DNA: TGCGCCAGCAGCTTTAGCCTAGATAGTCCCTATGGCTACACCTTC. Full variable domain (rest looked up from reference TRBV5-1 and TRBJ1-2): KAGVTQTPRYLIKTRGQQVTLSCSPISGHRSVSWYQQTPGQGLQFLFEYFSETQRNKGNFPGRFSGRQFSNSRSEMNVSTLELGDSALYLCASSFSLDSPYGYTFGSGTRLTVV.

This rearrangement joins TRBV15 to TRBJ2-2, with 11 bases identical to TRBD2. From germline, CDR1 is LNHNV and CDR2 YYDKDF (reference sequence). J gave up 3 bases and V 0 bases, and 6 bases lay outside the gene matches. This CDR3 has 18 residues. CDR3 sequence: CATSRDLTSGGDTGELFF. CDR3 nucleotides: TGTGCCACCAGCAGAGATCTAACTAGCGGGGGAGACACCGGGGAGCTGTTTTTT.

The V and J genes are TRBV11-3 and TRBJ1-3; 11 bases map to TRBD1. The CDR3 is made up of 14 amino acids. Germline CDR1 and CDR2: SGHNT and YENEEA. The junction had 3 bases not matched to a gene; V was cut back by 5 bases and J by 6 bases. The CDR3 region is CASSPGQGENTIYF. CDR3 DNA: TGTGCCAGCAGCCCGGGACAGGGGGAAAACACCATATATTTT. The full variable domain, with the rest looked up from reference TRBV11-3 and TRBJ1-3, is EAGVVQSPRYKIIEKKQPVAFWCNPISGHNTLYWYLQNLGQGPELLIRYENEEAVDDSQLPKDRFSAERLKGVDSTLKIQPAELGDSAVYLCASSPGQGENTIYFGEGSWLTVV.

CDR3 protein: CASSRPGTGGYEQYF. The CDR3 region has the DNA TGTGCCAGCAGCCGCCCCGGGACAGGGGGCTACGAGCAGTACTTC. J is TRBJ2-7 and V is TRBV7-2; 11 bases align to TRBD1. V lost 5 bases to trimming and J lost 3 bases; unmatched junction nucleotides: 6. This CDR3 comprises 15 residues. From germline, CDR1 is SGHTA and CDR2 FQGNSA.

The sample holds a few counts of this clone. This CDR3 reads CASRDGYGYTF. DNA for the CDR3: TGTGCCAGCAGGGATGGCTATGGCTACACCTTC. The chain is built from TRBV19 and TRBJ1-2, with D perhaps TRBD1 (5 bases). From germline, CDR1 is LNHDA and CDR2 SQIVND (reference sequence). V was trimmed by 9 bases and J by 4 bases, leaving 9 bases between them. This CDR3 spans 11 amino acids.

The rearrangement links TRBV5-1 to TRBJ2-3; D is uncertain. CDR3 length equals 14 residues. From germline, CDR1 is SGHRS and CDR2 YFSETQ. V lost 0 bases to trimming and J lost 7 bases, with 12 bases between them. Written as DNA, the CDR3 is TGCGCCAGCAGCTTGGTAGGGCTCCGAAATACGCAGTATTTT. This encodes CASSLVGLRNTQYF.

The V and J genes are TRBV7-2 and TRBJ1-4; a weak D match, TRBD1 (5 bases). The CDR3 has 17 residues. Trimming took off 1 base at V and 2 bases at J, with 14 bases between the two ends. Germline V gives CDR1 SGHTA, CDR2 FQGNSA. Written as DNA, the CDR3 is TGTGCCAGCAGCTTAGGCGGCCGCGGGGCCACTAATGAAAAACTGTTTTTT. It translates to CASSLGGRGATNEKLFF. Based on the CDR3 plus reference TRBV7-2 and TRBJ1-4, the full variable domain is GAGVSQSPSNKVTEKGKDVELRCDPISGHTALYWYRQSLGQGLEFLIYFQGNSAPDKSGLPSDRFSAERTGGSVSTLTIQRTQQEDSAVYLCASSLGGRGATNEKLFFGSGTQLSVL.

V and J are TRBV7-9 and TRBJ2-1; 9 positions agree with TRBD1. The CDR3 is 16 residues long. V trimming: 5 bases; J trimming: 6 bases; junction bases outside the gene matches: 11. Germline V CDR1 and CDR2: SEHNR, FQNEAQ (reference sequence). The CDR3 spells CASSDPPGTGFNEQFF. The CDR3, as DNA: TGTGCCAGCAGCGATCCCCCCGGGACAGGGTTCAATGAGCAGTTCTTC.

The rearrangement links TRBV25-1 to TRBJ2-1; D unresolved. Trimming stripped 0 bases from V and 7 bases from J, with 1 base between. Germline V gene data show CDR1 as MGHDK and CDR2 as SYGVNS. The CDR3 contains 11 residues. The chain's CDR3 is CASSEYNEQFF. The CDR3 DNA reads TGTGCCAGCAGTGAATATAATGAGCAGTTCTTC. Drawing the rest from reference TRBV25-1 and TRBJ2-1, the complete variable domain is EADIYQTPRYLVIGTGKKITLECSQTMGHDKMYWYQQDPGMELHLIHYSYGVNSTEKGDLSSESTVSRIRTEHFPLTLESARPSHTSQYLCASSEYNEQFFGPGTRLTVL.

The chain joins TRBV6-1 to TRBJ1-1, with 7 bases fitting TRBD1. CDR1 MNHNS and CDR2 SASEGT come from the germline V gene. V gave up 4 bases and J gave up 8 bases; unmatched junction bases: 7. The CDR3 is 13 residues long. CDR3 loop: CASSVHTGAEAFF. The DNA of the CDR3 is TGTGCCAGCAGTGTACATACAGGGGCGGAAGCTTTCTTT.

This clone was counted a few times. V usage is TRBV29-1 and J usage is TRBJ1-2, with TRBD1 as a possible D gene (6 bases). Germline V lookup: CDR1 SQVTM, CDR2 ANQGSEA. The CDR3 sequence is 13 residues long. With 6 bases removed from V and 0 bases from J, the gap between germline ends came to 11 bases. CDR3 DNA: TGCAGCGTGGCACAGGGTGCTAACTATGGCTACACCTTC. It encodes CSVAQGANYGYTF.

V and J are TRBV9 and TRBJ1-1; TRBD1 matches 7 bases. J lost 0 bases, V lost 4 bases, and 6 bases had no gene match. The CDR3 contains 15 residues. Germline V lookup: CDR1 SGDLS, CDR2 YYNGEE. CDR3 sequence: CASSPGGTVNTEAFF. Written as DNA, the CDR3 is TGTGCCAGCAGCCCCGGGGGGACAGTGAACACTGAAGCTTTCTTT.

The V and J genes are TRBV6-6 and TRBJ1-6; D not resolved. The CDR3 totals 12 residues. Germline-derived CDR1 and CDR2 are MNHNY and SVGAGI (reference sequence). The ends were cut back, 2 bases at V and 10 bases at J, with 6 bases in the middle. For the CDR3, the DNA is TGTGCCAGCAGTTACGATGGGTCACCCCTCCACTTT. Amino acid sequence: CASSYDGSPLHF.

The chain couples TRBV7-9 to TRBJ2-2; 10 bases align to TRBD1. With 11 bases clipped from V and 4 bases from J, the junction kept 13 bases outside the gene matches. Germline CDR1 SEHNR, CDR2 FQNEAQ (reference sequence). The CDR3 runs to 16 residues. CDR3 sequence: CACRQGATPSTGELFF. The CDR3 coding sequence is TGTGCCTGTCGACAGGGGGCAACTCCTAGCACCGGGGAGCTGTTTTTT.

Of note for this clone: One junction end does not reproduce the germline sequence, and a read error may be involved. The chain recombines TRBV6-4 with TRBJ2-7, with D perhaps TRBD1 (7 bases). CDR1 and CDR2 (germline): MRHNA, SNTAGT. The CDR3 has 12 amino acids. The CDR3 here is CASRDRAGEQYF. CDR3 sequence (DNA): TGTGCCAGCCGTGACAGGGCGGGGGAGCAGTACTTC.

V usage is TRBV6-5 and J usage is TRBJ1-2; possible D gene TRBD1, 5 bases. Germline CDR1 MNHEY, CDR2 SVGAGI. V lost 6 bases and J lost 1, with 9 bases in between. The CDR3 totals 13 residues. The CDR3 spells CASRTALNYGYTF. CDR3 sequence (DNA): TGTGCCAGCAGGACAGCGCTTAACTATGGCTACACCTTC.